This TCR beta chain was observed in a study of Ad26.COV2.S vaccination and SARS-CoV-2 variants (dated by TCRdb to about 2021). As for the study more broadly: TCRbeta repertoire sequencing was used to assess the specificity and breadth of SARS-CoV-2-reactive T cell receptors after Ad26.COV2.S vaccination. A total of 32 samples were included in the TCR-sequenced set, comprising roughly 19 Ad26.COV2.S vaccine recipients, 5 placebo recipients and 8 SARS-CoV-2 convalescent individuals.

Sequences SGHRS (CDR1) and YFSETQ (CDR2) are obtained from the germline V gene. The CDR3 numbers 14 residues from cysteine through phenylalanine. CDR3 DNA is the only sequence kept; it has 42 bases, read in frame from the first base. Trimming removed 2 bases from V and 4 bases from J, leaving 13 bases between the germline ends. TCRbeta CDR3 regions were sequenced with the immunoSEQ Assay. After extraction, genomic DNA underwent amplification by bias-controlled multiplex PCR, followed by high-throughput sequencing. Processing in the source paper ran as follows. To quantify the absolute abundance of every unique TCRbeta CDR3 region, sequences were collapsed and filtered. Usable DNA was measured by amplifying reference genes present in all nucleated cells, and TCRbeta template counts were normalized to that usable DNA to estimate T cell fraction. Repertoire TCRs were annotated as SARS-CoV-2-specific when V gene, CDR3 amino acid sequence and J gene were exactly matched to a known reactive TCR set. The reference SARS-CoV-2 TCR set was derived from MIRA and filtered for enrichment in COVID-19-positive ImmuneCODE repertoires, a step that removed public or cross-reactive TCRs. Drawing on the MIRA antigens, annotated TCRs were analysed further at the level of specific ORF or position within ORF. Breadth was defined as the number of annotated unique rearrangements divided by the total number of unique productive rearrangements, and depth was defined as the summed frequency of the annotated unique rearrangements. Two-sided Wilcoxon rank-sum tests were used to compare TCR breadth between groups. TCRdb re-hosts the immuneACCESS table, in-frame sequences only. Its copies lack some clones; in the studies checked, an unresolved V gene accounts for under half of them, and the cause for the rest is not known. Clone size and the V and J calls come from that table; the DNA yielded D and trimming. This sample lists approximately 90,000 clones; approximately 77% were detected once. Roughly 15% of the sample rests with the top ten.

Overall results and qualifications from the work: Vaccine and placebo recipients had similar non-spike TCR breadth, a finding consistent with the vaccine containing only spike. The authors noted that total T cell responses may have been underestimated by the TCR breadth and depth analyses. Substantial breadth of spike-specific CD8+ and CD4+ T cell responses was reported after vaccination. Higher spike-specific TCR breadth was observed in Ad26.COV2.S recipients than in placebo recipients (P = 0.0014).

The label giving this sample's time point can be read as: individuals recovered from natural SARS-CoV-2 infection. On this clone: This receptor's antigen is unknown. The record has no base qualities; no much larger clone is one base away.

The V and J segments used are TRBV5-1 and TRBJ2-7, and the D gene may be TRBD1, 6 bases matching. The sequence was collected from a human donor who had recovered from COVID-19. Specimen: peripheral blood, collected after recovery from COVID-19. The CDR3 reads CASSFQGSLYEQYF. The DNA sequence is given as TGCGCCAGCAGCTTTCAGGGGAGCCTATACGAGCAGTACTTC.